This T cell receptor (beta chain) was recovered during a study of T cells after yellow fever vaccination. Each CDR3 protein gets one entry after TCRdb re-called the 5' RACE reads with MiXCR. The sample shows 500,000 to 650,000 distinct CDR3 sequences, roughly an eighth of them seen only once. V lost 6 bases, J lost 0 bases, and 15 bases lay in between. Germline loops: CDR1 MNHNS, CDR2 SASEGT. The CDR3 covers 15 residues. Study findings and constraints: CD4 and CD8 compartments shared a small share of clonotypes.

For this clonotype: Its target is unknown.

Sequenced material: PBMCs, taken on the day of the yellow fever booster vaccination. V usage is TRBV6-1 and J usage is TRBJ2-7, with D maybe TRBD1 (6 bases). This receptor was taken from a young man who received the YFV17D yellow fever vaccine. The DNA for the CDR3 is TGTGCCAGCAGAGCCTTCCTACAGGGCTCCTACGAGCAGTACTTC. Amino acid sequence: CASRAFLQGSYEQYF.